The 28 T cell receptor beta chains in this list originate from one sample, sequenced in a study of T cell repertoires in cytomegalovirus infection. In TCRdb, the reads were re-called with MiXCR into one record per CDR3 protein. Here the sample spans around 140,000 distinct CDR3 sequences, more than 25% being singletons. Their target antigens are unknown. The material sequenced was CD8+ T cells from cultured PBMCs, taken from culture after CMV antigen stimulation. Receptors originate from a human donor in good health (CMV status not recorded). Some clones in this sample may be carry-over from other donors' samples.

This clonotype was observed many times. The V call is TRBV27, the J call TRBJ1-6; a weak D match, TRBD1 (5 bases). The CDR3 sequence is 13 residues long. The germline V gene encodes CDR1 MNHEY and CDR2 SMNVEV (reference sequence). V gave up 9 bases and J gave up 3 bases, with 9 bases separating them. The CDR3 is CASRDGYNSPLHF. In DNA form, the CDR3 reads TGTGCCAGTCGGGACGGCTATAATTCACCCCTCCACTTT.

The chain recombines TRBV12-3 or TRBV12-4 with TRBJ2-1; 12 positions match TRBD2. The length of the CDR3 is 15 residues. Unmatched junction bases numbered 0, after V lost 6 bases and J lost 0 bases. As DNA, the CDR3 is TGTGCCAGCAGGACTAGCGGGGGCTCCTACAATGAGCAGTTCTTC. Translated, it gives CASRTSGGSYNEQFF.

This rearrangement joins TRBV4-1 to TRBJ1-2; D not resolved. This CDR3 comprises 14 residues. Trimming removed 1 base from V and 6 bases from J, with 12 bases in between. Germline CDR1 reads MGHRA; CDR2 reads YSYEKL. The CDR3 here is CASSQGPTVDGYTF. CDR3 in DNA: TGCGCCAGCAGCCAAGGACCGACGGTGGATGGCTACACCTTC.

The chain carries TRBV20-1 and TRBJ1-4; 9 nucleotides align to TRBD1. CDR3 length equals 14 residues. The V and J ends lost 5 bases and 2 bases, in that order; junction bases with no gene match: 3. Germline CDR1 and CDR2: DFQATT and SNEGSKA (reference sequence). CDR3 region: CSAGQGSTNEKLFF. CDR3 bases: TGCAGTGCTGGACAGGGGTCGACTAATGAAAAACTGTTTTTT.

This clonotype appeared a few times. The chain is built from TRBV12-5 and TRBJ2-5; the D gene is possibly TRBD2 (5 bases). CDR3 length equals 13 residues. Trimming pared 6 bases from V and 4 bases from J, leaving 12 bases between. Germline V gene data show CDR1 as LGHNT and CDR2 as FRNRAP. As DNA, the CDR3 is TGTGCTAGTGGCCTGAGGGTGGCAGAGACCCAGTACTTC. This codes for CASGLRVAETQYF.

This CDR3 is CSARGLTGLQETQYF. The CDR3 nucleotides read TGCAGTGCTAGAGGTCTGACAGGTCTTCAAGAGACCCAGTACTTC. The V and J genes are TRBV20-1 and TRBJ2-5; weak D call: TRBD1 (6 bases). The V gene's germline CDR1 is DFQATT and CDR2 SNEGSKA (reference sequence). CDR3 length: 15 amino acids. The V end was cut by 1 base, the J end by 2 bases, with 14 bases between.

V and J are TRBV12-3 or TRBV12-4 and TRBJ2-5; D is unresolved. There are 13 residues in the CDR3. Trimming left V 3 bases short and J 1 base short, with 6 bases between. CDR3 sequence (DNA): TGTGCCAGCAGTTTCCCTCCCCAAGAGACCCAGTACTTC. This sequence encodes CASSFPPQETQYF.

This clonotype was counted at least ten times. The chain uses TRBV12-3 or TRBV12-4 and TRBJ1-1; D is possibly TRBD1 (5 bases). V shed 6 bases and J shed 2 bases, with 10 bases lying between them. The CDR3 totals 13 residues. CDR3 nucleotide sequence: TGTGCCAGCAGGGTAACAGGAAACACTGAAGCTTTCTTT. Translated, it gives CASRVTGNTEAFF.

This clonotype was found many times. This sequence joins TRBV6-6 and TRBJ1-1; D is ambiguous. Germline loops: CDR1 MNHNY, CDR2 SVGAGI (reference sequence). V dropped 6 bases and J dropped 10 bases, with 12 bases sitting between them. This CDR3 contains 11 residues. The CDR3 region is CASRSIPLAFF. Written as DNA, the CDR3 is TGTGCCAGCAGGTCGATTCCATTAGCTTTCTTT.

V is TRBV5-1 and J is TRBJ2-7, with no clear D. The ends were cut back, 1 base at V and 3 bases at J, with 11 bases in the middle. The CDR3 is 14 residues long. CDR1 SGHRS and CDR2 YFSETQ come from the germline V gene. CDR3 region: CASSLIGRGYEQYF. CDR3 in DNA: TGCGCCAGCAGCTTGATAGGAAGAGGCTACGAGCAGTACTTC.

J is TRBJ2-5 and V is TRBV12-3 or TRBV12-4; D is possibly TRBD1 (6 bases). The CDR3 is made up of 13 amino acids. V was clipped by 8 bases and J by 5 bases, with 15 bases between them. The DNA of the CDR3 is TGTGCCAGCGGGAAGGGGGTTGCGGAGACCCAGTACTTC. This translates into CASGKGVAETQYF.

This clonotype came up a few times. V is TRBV15 and J is TRBJ2-2, with D maybe TRBD1 (5 bases). Trimming removed 0 bases at V and 4 bases at J, with 12 bases between. CDR1 is LNHNV and CDR2 is YYDKDF in the germline V gene (reference sequence). There are 16 residues in the CDR3. The CDR3 reads CATSRDLMTATGELFF. The CDR3 coding sequence is TGTGCCACCAGCAGAGATCTGATGACAGCCACCGGGGAGCTGTTTTTT. The full variable domain, completed using reference TRBV15 and TRBJ2-2, is DAMVIQNPRYQVTQFGKPVTLSCSQTLNHNVMYWYQQKSSQAPKLLFHYYDKDFNNEADTPDNFQSRRPNTSFCFLDIRSPGLGDTAMYLCATSRDLMTATGELFFGEGSRLTVL.

The rearrangement links TRBV28 to TRBJ2-1; the D gene is possibly TRBD1 (6 bases). CDR1 and CDR2 from the germline V gene are MDHEN and SYDVKM. This CDR3 spans 15 amino acids. Deletions cut 3 bases from V and 10 bases from J, with 19 bases between. The chain's CDR3 is CASSLYTGIWEEQFF. The CDR3 nucleotides are TGTGCCAGCAGTTTGTACACAGGGATTTGGGAGGAGCAGTTCTTC.

This clonotype was recorded a few times. V usage is TRBV12-3 or TRBV12-4 and J usage is TRBJ1-2; 10 positions agree with TRBD1. The length of the CDR3 is 17 residues. V lost 5 bases and J lost 4; bases outside the gene matches: 13. The CDR3, as DNA: TGTGCCAGCAGTGACACTATCGACAGGGGGCTTAGCTATGGCTACACCTTC. This translates into CASSDTIDRGLSYGYTF.

The gene calls are TRBV28 and TRBJ1-1, with TRBD1 identical over 11 bases. The germline gives CDR1 MDHEN, CDR2 SYDVKM. V dropped 8 bases and J dropped 7; count of bases not matched to a gene: 12. This CDR3 has 15 amino acids. The CDR3 reads CASARIGQGALEAFF. The CDR3 DNA follows: TGTGCCAGCGCTCGAATAGGACAGGGGGCACTTGAAGCTTTCTTT.

Many counts were recorded for this clonotype. The V call is TRBV5-1, the J call TRBJ1-2, with TRBD1 as a possible D gene (5 bases). Germline CDR1 SGHRS, CDR2 YFSETQ. The CDR3 consists of 15 residues. V lost 0 bases and J 6 bases, leaving 15 bases between the germline ends. CDR3 residues: CASSLDSGKWDGYTF. DNA for the CDR3: TGCGCCAGCAGCTTGGATTCAGGGAAGTGGGATGGCTACACCTTC.

The V gene is TRBV27, the J gene TRBJ1-5; D is unresolved. The CDR3 contains 14 residues. Germline CDR1 and CDR2: MNHEY and SMNVEV (reference sequence). The V end was cut by 0 bases, the J end by 5 bases, with 8 bases between. The CDR3, as DNA: TGTGCCAGCAGTTTATCTAACGACGATCAGCCCCAGCATTTT. Residues: CASSLSNDDQPQHF.

This clonotype was observed many times. This chain connects TRBV7-3 to TRBJ2-1; 12 bases agree with TRBD1. V gave up 5 bases and J gave up 8 bases; unmatched junction bases: 4. The germline gives CDR1 SGHTA, CDR2 FQGTGA. The CDR3 sequence is 14 residues long. Here the CDR3 reads CASSLGTGGDEQFF. In DNA form, the CDR3 reads TGTGCCAGCAGCCTTGGGACAGGGGGCGATGAGCAGTTCTTC.

This chain joins TRBV15 and TRBJ1-1; D remains unclear. Germline loops: CDR1 LNHNV, CDR2 YYDKDF (reference sequence). V was pared by 0 bases and J by 3 bases, with 14 bases between. This CDR3 region has 16 residues. As DNA, the CDR3 is TGTGCCACCAGCAGAGATGAGGTGGGGTTGGACACTGAAGCTTTCTTT. Protein: CATSRDEVGLDTEAFF.

The rearrangement links TRBV7-9 to TRBJ2-5, with D unresolved. The V and J ends lost 2 bases and 6 bases respectively, with 10 bases between them. The germline gives CDR1 SEHNR, CDR2 FQNEAQ (reference sequence). There are 13 residues in the CDR3. The CDR3 bases are TGTGCCAGCAGCTTACGGCACTGGAAGACCCAGTACTTC. Amino acids: CASSLRHWKTQYF.

In its sample, this clonotype was seen many times. V usage is TRBV7-6 and J usage is TRBJ2-7, with D maybe TRBD2 (6 bases). In germline, CDR1 is SGHVS, CDR2 FNYEAQ. CDR3 length: 14 residues. Between the trimmed V and J ends, which lost 1 base and 5 bases, there was a span of 12 bases. The chain's CDR3 is CASSLEGRGDEQYF. The CDR3 region has the DNA TGTGCCAGCAGCTTAGAGGGGCGGGGCGACGAGCAGTACTTC.

The J gene is TRBJ1-2, the V gene TRBV27, with a weak D call TRBD1 (6 bases). V was clipped by 8 bases and J by 1 base, with 11 bases between them. The germline V gene has CDR1 MNHEY and CDR2 SMNVEV (reference sequence). The CDR3 sequence is 13 residues long. The DNA for the CDR3 is TGTGCCAGCTACGGGACAAGTAACTATGGCTACACCTTC. It codes for CASYGTSNYGYTF.

This chain links TRBV19 with TRBJ2-7; D call uncertain. V lost 2 bases, J lost 1 base, and 6 bases lay in between. This CDR3 has 13 residues. The germline gives CDR1 LNHDA, CDR2 SQIVND (reference sequence). CDR3 in amino acids: CASSIQVSYEQYF. The CDR3 DNA sequence: TGTGCCAGTAGTATACAGGTTTCCTACGAGCAGTACTTC.

In this sample, this clonotype turned up a few times. CDR3 coding DNA: TGTGCCAGCAGCTTATACCCGGGGGGGCCGTATGAGCAGTTCTTC. Protein sequence: CASSLYPGGPYEQFF. The chain employs TRBV7-2 and TRBJ2-1; 8 nucleotides line up with TRBD2. Germline CDR1 reads SGHTA; CDR2 reads FQGNSA. V shed 2 bases, J shed 8 bases, and the junction held 8 bases outside the gene matches. The CDR3 has 15 residues.

This chain links TRBV20-1 with TRBJ1-1; TRBD1 agrees at 9 bases. V lost 3 bases, J lost 2 bases, and 10 bases stayed unmatched. From germline, CDR1 is DFQATT and CDR2 SNEGSKA (reference sequence). CDR3 size: 16 residues. This chain's CDR3 is CSASPWGTGINTEAFF. The CDR3 coding sequence is TGCAGTGCTAGTCCCTGGGGGACAGGGATCAACACTGAAGCTTTCTTT.

CDR3 sequence (DNA): TGTGCCAGCAGCTCCGACCGTCTCCTTTCGCCCGAGCAGTACTTC. It yields the protein CASSSDRLLSPEQYF. V usage is TRBV11-2 and J usage is TRBJ2-7; no definite D call. The CDR3 totals 15 residues. Germline CDR1 and CDR2: SGHAT and FQNNGV. V gave up 4 bases and J gave up 6 bases, with 19 bases separating them.

V is TRBV2 and J is TRBJ1-1; 8 bases map to TRBD1. The trim removed 10 bases at V and 2 bases at J, leaving 3 bases unmatched. CDR1 is SNHLY, CDR2 FYNNEI, per germline. This CDR3 has 12 amino acids. The DNA of the CDR3 is TGTGCCACCGACAGGGGAAACACTGAAGCTTTCTTT. Translating gives CATDRGNTEAFF.

The table lists this clonotype with a few counts. This chain connects TRBV19 to TRBJ1-2; 9 bases match TRBD1. The V and J ends lost 5 bases and 4 bases, in that order; junction bases with no gene match: 5. The CDR3 is 14 amino acids. CDR1 is LNHDA and CDR2 is SQIVND in the germline V gene (reference sequence). CDR3 sequence (DNA): TGTGCCAGTAGTCCGGGACAGGGAAGCTATGGCTACACCTTC. Translated, it gives CASSPGQGSYGYTF.